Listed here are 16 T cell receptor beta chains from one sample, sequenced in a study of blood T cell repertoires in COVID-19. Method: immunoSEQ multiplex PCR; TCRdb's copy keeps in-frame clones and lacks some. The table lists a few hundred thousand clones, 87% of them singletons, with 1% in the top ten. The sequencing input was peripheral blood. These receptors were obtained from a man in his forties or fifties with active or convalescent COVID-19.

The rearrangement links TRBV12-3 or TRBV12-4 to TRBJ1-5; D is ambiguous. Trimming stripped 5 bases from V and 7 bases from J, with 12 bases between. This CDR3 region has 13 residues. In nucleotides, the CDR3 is TGTGCCAGCAGTCACGGGAGTCCCCAGCCCCAGCATTTT. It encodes CASSHGSPQPQHF.

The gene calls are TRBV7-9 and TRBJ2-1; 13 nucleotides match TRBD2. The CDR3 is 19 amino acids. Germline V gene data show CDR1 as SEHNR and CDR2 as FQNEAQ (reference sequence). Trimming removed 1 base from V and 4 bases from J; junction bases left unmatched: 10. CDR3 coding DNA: TGTGCCAGCAGCTTAGGCACTAGCGGGGGGGCGACAGGATACAATGAGCAGTTCTTC. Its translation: CASSLGTSGGATGYNEQFF.

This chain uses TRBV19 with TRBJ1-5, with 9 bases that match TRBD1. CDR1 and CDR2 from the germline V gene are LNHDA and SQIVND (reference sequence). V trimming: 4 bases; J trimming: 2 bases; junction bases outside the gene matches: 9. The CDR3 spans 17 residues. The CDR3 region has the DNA TGTGCCAGTAGTACAGGACAGGGGATAAAGGGCAATCAGCCCCAGCATTTT. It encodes CASSTGQGIKGNQPQHF.

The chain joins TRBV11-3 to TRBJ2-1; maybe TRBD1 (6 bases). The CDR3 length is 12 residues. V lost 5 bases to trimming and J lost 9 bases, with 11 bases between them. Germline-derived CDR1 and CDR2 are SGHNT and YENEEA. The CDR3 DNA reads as TGTGCCAGCAGCCCTACAGGGACTGAGCAGTTCTTC. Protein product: CASSPTGTEQFF.

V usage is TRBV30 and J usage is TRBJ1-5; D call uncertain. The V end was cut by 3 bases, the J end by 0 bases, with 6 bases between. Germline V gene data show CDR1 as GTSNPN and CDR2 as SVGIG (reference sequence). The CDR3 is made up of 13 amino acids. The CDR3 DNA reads TGTGCCTGGAGCCAAAATAGCAATCAGCCCCAGCATTTT. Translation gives CAWSQNSNQPQHF.

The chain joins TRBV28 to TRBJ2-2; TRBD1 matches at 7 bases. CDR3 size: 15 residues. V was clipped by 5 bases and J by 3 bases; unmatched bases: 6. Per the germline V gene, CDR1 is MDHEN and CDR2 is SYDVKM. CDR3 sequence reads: CASSTTGADTGELFF. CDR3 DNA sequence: TGTGCCAGCAGTACCACAGGGGCCGACACCGGGGAGCTGTTTTTT.

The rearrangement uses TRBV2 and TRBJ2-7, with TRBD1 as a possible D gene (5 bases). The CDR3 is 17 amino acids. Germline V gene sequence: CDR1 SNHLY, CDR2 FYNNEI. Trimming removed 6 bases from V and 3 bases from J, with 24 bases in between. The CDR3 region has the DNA TGTGCCAGCAGAACCCCTCAGGGCGCCCTTAGGGGCTACGAGCAGTACTTC. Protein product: CASRTPQGALRGYEQYF.

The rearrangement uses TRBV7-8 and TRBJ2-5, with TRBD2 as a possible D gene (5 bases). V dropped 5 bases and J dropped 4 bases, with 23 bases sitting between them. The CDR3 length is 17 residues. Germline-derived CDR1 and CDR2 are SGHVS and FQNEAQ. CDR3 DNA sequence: TGTGCCAGCAGCGAGCTCATTGTGTACGAGGGCCGAGAGACCCAGTACTTC. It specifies CASSELIVYEGRETQYF.

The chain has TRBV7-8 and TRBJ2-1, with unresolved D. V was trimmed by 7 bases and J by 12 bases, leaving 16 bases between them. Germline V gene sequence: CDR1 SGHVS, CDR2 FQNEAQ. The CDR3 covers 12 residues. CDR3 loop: CASTSGSRAQFF. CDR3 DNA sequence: TGTGCCAGCACCTCGGGTTCGCGAGCGCAGTTCTTC.

The DNA of the CDR3 is TGTGCCGGCGGACAGGGTAACACCGGGGAGCTGTTTTTT. Its protein is CAGGQGNTGELFF. The chain couples TRBV12-3 or TRBV12-4 to TRBJ2-2; 8 bases are a match to TRBD1. J was trimmed by 2 bases and V by 11 bases; bases with no gene match: 4. The CDR3 totals 13 residues.

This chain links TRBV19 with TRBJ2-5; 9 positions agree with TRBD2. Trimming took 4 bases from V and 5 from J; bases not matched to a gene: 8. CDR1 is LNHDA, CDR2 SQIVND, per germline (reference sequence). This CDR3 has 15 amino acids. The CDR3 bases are TGTGCCAGTAGTACTGGTAGCGGGGGTGTTGAGACCCAGTACTTC. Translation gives CASSTGSGGVETQYF.

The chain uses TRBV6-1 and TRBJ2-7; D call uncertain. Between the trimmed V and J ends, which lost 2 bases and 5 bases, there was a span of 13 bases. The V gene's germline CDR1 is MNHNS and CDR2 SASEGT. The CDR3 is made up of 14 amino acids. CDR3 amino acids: CASSESLRPNEQYF. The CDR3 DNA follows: TGTGCCAGCAGTGAATCCCTTCGTCCTAACGAGCAGTACTTC.

The CDR3 protein is CASSQTGLSSYEQYF. The CDR3 DNA reads TGTGCCAGCAGCCAGACAGGCCTGAGCTCCTACGAGCAGTACTTC. The rearrangement joins TRBV7-6 to TRBJ2-7; D is possibly TRBD1 (6 bases). The germline V gene encodes CDR1 SGHVS and CDR2 FNYEAQ. The CDR3 is 15 residues long. Trimming removed 5 bases from V and 0 bases from J, with 14 bases in between.

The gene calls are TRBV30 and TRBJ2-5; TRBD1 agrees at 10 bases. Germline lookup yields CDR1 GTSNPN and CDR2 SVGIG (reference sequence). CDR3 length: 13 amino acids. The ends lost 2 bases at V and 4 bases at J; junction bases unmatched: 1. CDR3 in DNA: TGTGCCTGGAGTCGACAGGGGGCAGAGACCCAGTACTTC. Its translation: CAWSRQGAETQYF.

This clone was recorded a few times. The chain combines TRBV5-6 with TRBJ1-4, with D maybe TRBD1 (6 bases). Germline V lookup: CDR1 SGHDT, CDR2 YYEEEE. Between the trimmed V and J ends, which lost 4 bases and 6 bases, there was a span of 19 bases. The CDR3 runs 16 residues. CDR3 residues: CASSVQGTGRDEKLFF. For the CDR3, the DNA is TGTGCCAGCAGCGTACAGGGTACGGGGAGGGATGAAAAACTGTTTTTT.

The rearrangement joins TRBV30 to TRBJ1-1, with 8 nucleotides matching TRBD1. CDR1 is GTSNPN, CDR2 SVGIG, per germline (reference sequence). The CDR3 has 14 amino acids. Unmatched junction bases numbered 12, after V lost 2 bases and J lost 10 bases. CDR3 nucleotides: TGTGCCTGGAGTAGGGACAGGATATTCTGGGGAGCTTTCTTT. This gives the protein CAWSRDRIFWGAFF. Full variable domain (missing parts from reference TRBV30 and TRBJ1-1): SQTIHQWPATLVQPVGSPLSLECTVEGTSNPNLYWYRQAAGRGLQLLFYSVGIGQISSEVPQNLSASRPQDRQFILSSKKLLLSDSGFYLCAWSRDRIFWGAFFGQGTRLTVV.